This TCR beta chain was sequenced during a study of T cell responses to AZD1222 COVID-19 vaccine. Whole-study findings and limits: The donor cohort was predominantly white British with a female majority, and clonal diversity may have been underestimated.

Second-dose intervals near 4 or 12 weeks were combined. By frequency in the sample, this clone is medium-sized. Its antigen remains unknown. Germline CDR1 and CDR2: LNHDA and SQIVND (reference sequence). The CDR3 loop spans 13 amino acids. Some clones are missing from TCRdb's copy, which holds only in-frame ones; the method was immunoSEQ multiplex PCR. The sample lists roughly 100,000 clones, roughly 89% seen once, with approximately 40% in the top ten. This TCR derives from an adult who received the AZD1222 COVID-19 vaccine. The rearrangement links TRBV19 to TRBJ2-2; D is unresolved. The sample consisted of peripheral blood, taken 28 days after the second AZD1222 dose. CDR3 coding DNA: TGTGCAACAAAAGATGGGAACACCGGGGAGCTGTTTTTT. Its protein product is CATKDGNTGELFF.